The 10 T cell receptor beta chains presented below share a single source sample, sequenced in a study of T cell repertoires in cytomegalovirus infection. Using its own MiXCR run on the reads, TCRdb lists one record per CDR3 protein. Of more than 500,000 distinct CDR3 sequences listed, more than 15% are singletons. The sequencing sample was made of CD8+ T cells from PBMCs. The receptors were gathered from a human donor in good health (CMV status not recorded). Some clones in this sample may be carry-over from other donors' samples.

The CDR3 loop is CASNRRDRGLGGAFF. Here the CDR3 DNA reads TGTGCCAGCAATCGCCGGGACAGGGGGCTCGGAGGAGCTTTCTTT. The V gene is TRBV2, the J gene TRBJ1-1, with 12 bases that match TRBD1. The CDR3 runs 15 residues. V lost 7 bases, J lost 10 bases, and 13 bases stayed unmatched. Germline lookup yields CDR1 SNHLY and CDR2 FYNNEI.

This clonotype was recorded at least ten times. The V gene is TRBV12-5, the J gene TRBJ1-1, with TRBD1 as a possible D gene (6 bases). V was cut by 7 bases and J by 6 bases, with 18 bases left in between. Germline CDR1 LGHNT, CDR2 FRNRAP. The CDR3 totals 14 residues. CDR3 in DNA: TGTGCTAGTGACCACGAGGGGGGGGGAGCTGAAGCTTTCTTT. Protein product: CASDHEGGGAEAFF.

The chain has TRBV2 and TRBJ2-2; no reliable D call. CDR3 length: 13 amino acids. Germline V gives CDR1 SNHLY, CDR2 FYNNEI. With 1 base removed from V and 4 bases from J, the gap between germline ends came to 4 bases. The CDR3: CASSEDLTGELFF. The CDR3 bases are TGTGCCAGCAGTGAAGACCTCACCGGGGAGCTGTTTTTT.

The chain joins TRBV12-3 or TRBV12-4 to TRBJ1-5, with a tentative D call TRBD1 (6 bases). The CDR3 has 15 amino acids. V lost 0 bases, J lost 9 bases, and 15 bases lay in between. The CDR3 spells CASSLAGGMDAPQHF. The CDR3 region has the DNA TGTGCCAGCAGTTTAGCGGGGGGCATGGATGCGCCCCAGCATTTT.

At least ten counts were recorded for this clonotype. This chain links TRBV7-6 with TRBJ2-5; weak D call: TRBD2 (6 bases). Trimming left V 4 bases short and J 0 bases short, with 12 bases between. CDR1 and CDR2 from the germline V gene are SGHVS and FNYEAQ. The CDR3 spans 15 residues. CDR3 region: CASSYLATYQETQYF. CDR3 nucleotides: TGTGCCAGCAGCTACCTAGCGACGTACCAAGAGACCCAGTACTTC.

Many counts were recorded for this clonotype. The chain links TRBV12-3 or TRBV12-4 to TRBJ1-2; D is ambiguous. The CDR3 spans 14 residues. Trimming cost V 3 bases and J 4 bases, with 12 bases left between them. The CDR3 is CASSLRQEGYGYTF. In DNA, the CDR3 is TGTGCCAGCAGTTTGCGTCAGGAGGGCTATGGCTACACCTTC.

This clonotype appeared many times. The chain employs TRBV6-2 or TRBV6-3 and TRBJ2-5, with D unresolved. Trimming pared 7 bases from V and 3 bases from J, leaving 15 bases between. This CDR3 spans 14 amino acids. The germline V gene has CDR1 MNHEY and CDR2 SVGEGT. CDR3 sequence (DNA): TGTGCCAGCAATCGTTTACGGTCAGAAGAGACCCAGTACTTC. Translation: CASNRLRSEETQYF.

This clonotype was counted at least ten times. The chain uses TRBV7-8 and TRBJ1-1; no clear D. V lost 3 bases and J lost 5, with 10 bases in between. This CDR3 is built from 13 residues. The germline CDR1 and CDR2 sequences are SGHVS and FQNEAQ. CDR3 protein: CASSLAPKTEAFF. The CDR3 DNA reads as TGTGCCAGCAGCTTGGCCCCGAAGACTGAAGCTTTCTTT.

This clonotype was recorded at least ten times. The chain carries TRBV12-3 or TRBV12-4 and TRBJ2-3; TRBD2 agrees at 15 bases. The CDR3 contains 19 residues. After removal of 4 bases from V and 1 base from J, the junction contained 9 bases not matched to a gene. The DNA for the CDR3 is TGTGCCAGCAGTTGGACTAGCGGGGGGGACCGATCAGGCACAGATACGCAGTATTTT. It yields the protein CASSWTSGGDRSGTDTQYF.

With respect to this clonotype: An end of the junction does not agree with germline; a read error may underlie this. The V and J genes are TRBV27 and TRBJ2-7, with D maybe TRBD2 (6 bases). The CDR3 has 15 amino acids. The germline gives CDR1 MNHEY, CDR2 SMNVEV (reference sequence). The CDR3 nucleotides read TGTGCCGGCAGAGTCTTTGAGGGAGGTTTTTACGAGCAGTACTTC. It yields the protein CAGRVFEGGFYEQYF.